The 32 T cell receptor beta chains given below trace back to one sample, sequenced in a study of T cells in Graves' hyperthyroidism and ophthalmopathy. Amplification of TCR beta CDR3 regions used RNA as the template. First-round RT-PCR of the TCR CDR3 relied on the HTBI primer set. One entry per CDR3 protein results from TCRdb running MiXCR on the multiplex PCR reads. The sample lists some 210,000 distinct CDR3 sequences; approximately 17% were seen once. Material for sequencing was blood. These receptors all come from a man aged 50-59 years with Graves' hyperthyroidism.

The rearrangement uses TRBV19 and TRBJ1-1, with D hard to call. Trimming removed 6 bases at V and 4 bases at J, with 21 bases between. Germline CDR1 is LNHDA and CDR2 is SQIVND (reference sequence). The CDR3 loop spans 16 amino acids. CDR3 in DNA: TGTGCCAGTAGCCCGTCCGAGTGGTCCTTGAGCACTGAAGCTTTCTTT. Amino acids: CASSPSEWSLSTEAFF. Full variable domain (missing parts from reference TRBV19 and TRBJ1-1): DGGITQSPKYLFRKEGQNVTLSCEQNLNHDAMYWYRQDPGQGLRLIYYSQIVNDFQKGDIAEGYSVSREKKESFPLTVTSAQKNPTAFYLCASSPSEWSLSTEAFFGQGTRLTVV.

The chain couples TRBV5-1 to TRBJ2-5; 7 bases match TRBD1. Germline CDR1 SGHRS, CDR2 YFSETQ. Trimming at V came to 4 bases and at J to 4 bases, leaving 13 bases not matched to a gene. This CDR3 has 16 amino acids. The CDR3 region is CASSHRQRGLGETQYF. The CDR3 nucleotides are TGCGCCAGCAGCCATAGACAGAGGGGGCTTGGAGAGACCCAGTACTTC.

This clonotype appeared many times. The V gene is TRBV5-1, the J gene TRBJ2-3; 12 positions agree with TRBD2. The ends lost 2 bases at V and 6 bases at J; junction bases unmatched: 7. The CDR3 extends over 16 amino acids. Germline V gives CDR1 SGHRS, CDR2 YFSETQ. In DNA, the CDR3 is TGCGCCAGCAGCTTACCTAGCGGGAGGGCCTGGGATACGCAGTATTTT. Translation gives CASSLPSGRAWDTQYF.

J is TRBJ2-2 and V is TRBV4-2; tentatively, D is TRBD2 (6 bases). This CDR3 region has 15 residues. V was cut by 1 base and J by 7 bases, with 13 bases left in between. Germline assignment: CDR1 LGHNA and CDR2 YNFKEQ. The CDR3 region has the DNA TGTGCCAGCAGCCAAGTTGCCGGGAGTGGCGGGGAGCTGTTTTTT. Protein sequence: CASSQVAGSGGELFF.

This sequence joins TRBV28 and TRBJ2-5; tentatively, D is TRBD1 or TRBD2 (6 bases each). This CDR3 comprises 16 residues. V lost 5 bases and J 4 bases, leaving 20 bases between the germline ends. Germline V CDR1 and CDR2: MDHEN, SYDVKM. The CDR3 protein is CASSDWGASSAETQYF. The CDR3 nucleotides read TGTGCCAGCAGTGACTGGGGGGCATCTTCGGCAGAGACCCAGTACTTC.

This clonotype was seen at least ten times. The chain has TRBV7-2 and TRBJ2-3, with a tentative D call TRBD1 (6 bases). Trimming removed 4 bases from V and 2 bases from J, with 10 bases in between. The CDR3 loop spans 14 amino acids. Germline V lookup: CDR1 SGHTA, CDR2 FQGNSA. The CDR3 loop is CASSSYRATDTQYF. CDR3 DNA: TGTGCCAGCAGCTCTTACAGGGCCACAGATACGCAGTATTTT.

Many counts were recorded for this clonotype. The V gene is TRBV27, the J gene TRBJ2-1; no clear D gene. Deletions cut 3 bases from V and 3 bases from J, with 15 bases between. Germline V gene sequence: CDR1 MNHEY, CDR2 SMNVEV (reference sequence). CDR3 length: 16 residues. This chain's CDR3 is CASSFFYRKSYNEQFF. The CDR3 DNA reads TGTGCCAGCAGTTTCTTCTATCGGAAAAGCTACAATGAGCAGTTCTTC.

This clonotype was counted ten times or more. This chain links TRBV20-1 with TRBJ2-7, with D perhaps TRBD2 (5 bases). V was shortened by 7 bases and J by 0 bases, with 13 bases between the two germline ends. CDR1 is DFQATT, CDR2 SNEGSKA, per germline (reference sequence). The length of the CDR3 is 13 residues. CDR3 loop: CSGAGGLSYEQYF. The CDR3 bases are TGCAGTGGGGCAGGAGGTCTCTCCTACGAGCAGTACTTC.

This clonotype was counted ten times or more. The chain has TRBV7-9 and TRBJ2-4; D not certain. CDR3 length equals 14 residues. Germline loops: CDR1 SEHNR, CDR2 FQNEAQ (reference sequence). V was clipped by 5 bases and J by 0 bases, with 8 bases between them. CDR3 in amino acids: CASSPQIAKNIQYF. CDR3 DNA: TGTGCCAGCAGCCCCCAGATAGCCAAAAACATTCAGTACTTC.

This clonotype occurred many times. The rearrangement links TRBV28 to TRBJ1-2; the D gene is possibly TRBD1 (6 bases). Germline CDR1 MDHEN, CDR2 SYDVKM. The CDR3 length is 13 residues. V lost 6 bases, J lost 6 bases, and 14 bases lay in between. CDR3 in amino acids: CASRPGQTHGYTF. The CDR3 region has the DNA TGTGCCAGCAGACCCGGACAGACACATGGCTACACCTTC.

The table lists this clonotype with a few counts. The gene calls are TRBV29-1 and TRBJ1-2; D not resolved. V lost 0 bases and J 1 base, leaving 12 bases between the germline ends. CDR1 SQVTM and CDR2 ANQGSEA come from the germline V gene. The CDR3 extends over 15 amino acids. The CDR3 is CSVEENPDLNYGYTF. Here the CDR3 DNA reads TGCAGCGTTGAAGAAAACCCAGACCTTAACTATGGCTACACCTTC.

This clonotype was recorded many times. The chain is built from TRBV30 and TRBJ2-4; D ambiguous. The CDR3 totals 12 residues. Germline-derived CDR1 and CDR2 are GTSNPN and SVGIG (reference sequence). V was pared by 0 bases and J by 7 bases, with 7 bases between. CDR3 amino acids: CAWSVRGNIQYF. The CDR3 DNA is TGTGCCTGGAGTGTACGTGGGAACATTCAGTACTTC.

The chain employs TRBV4-1 and TRBJ2-3; D may be TRBD2 (6 bases). Per germline, CDR1 MGHRA and CDR2 YSYEKL. Trimming removed 1 base from V and 5 bases from J, with 16 bases in between. CDR3 size: 16 residues. As DNA, the CDR3 is TGCGCCAGCAGCCAAGCTCTGAGCGGGCCAAAAGATACGCAGTATTTT. Its translation: CASSQALSGPKDTQYF.

In this sample, this clonotype turned up a few times. The chain couples TRBV28 to TRBJ2-2, with 7 bases matching TRBD2. Germline V gene lookup returns CDR1 MDHEN and CDR2 SYDVKM. Trimming took 2 bases from V and 11 from J; bases not matched to a gene: 2. The CDR3 has 12 residues. As DNA, the CDR3 is TGTGCCAGCAGTTTAGGGGAGGGCGAGCTGTTTTTT. Protein sequence: CASSLGEGELFF.

This clonotype was seen a few times. This chain joins TRBV30 and TRBJ2-4, with 9 bases identical to TRBD2. The CDR3 contains 14 residues. The J segment lost 8 bases and the V segment lost 3 bases, leaving 8 bases of the junction unmatched. Germline V gene sequence: CDR1 GTSNPN, CDR2 SVGIG (reference sequence). CDR3 nucleotides: TGTGCCTGGAGACCGCGGGGGGGGGGCGACATTCAGTACTTC. This encodes CAWRPRGGGDIQYF.

The chain uses TRBV7-9 and TRBJ1-1, with no clear D. CDR1 and CDR2 from the germline V gene are SEHNR and FQNEAQ (reference sequence). Between the trimmed V and J ends, which lost 5 bases and 6 bases, there was a span of 10 bases. The CDR3 has 12 amino acids. CDR3 in DNA: TGTGCCAGCAGCCTGGGATTCTCTGAAGCTTTCTTT. Translating gives CASSLGFSEAFF.

This clonotype occurred a few times. This chain joins TRBV19 and TRBJ2-5; unclear D gene. Germline loops: CDR1 LNHDA, CDR2 SQIVND (reference sequence). V dropped 0 bases and J dropped 0 bases, with 8 bases sitting between them. The CDR3 runs 15 residues. The CDR3 reads CASSIDPANQETQYF. The DNA of the CDR3 is TGTGCCAGTAGTATAGATCCGGCTAACCAAGAGACCCAGTACTTC. The full variable domain, completed using reference TRBV19 and TRBJ2-5, is DGGITQSPKYLFRKEGQNVTLSCEQNLNHDAMYWYRQDPGQGLRLIYYSQIVNDFQKGDIAEGYSVSREKKESFPLTVTSAQKNPTAFYLCASSIDPANQETQYFGPGTRLLVL.

This clonotype has a count of ten or more. The DNA for the CDR3 is TGCAGTGCTAGAATGAGCCCAGGGCGTTATGGCTACACCTTC. This sequence encodes CSARMSPGRYGYTF. The chain has TRBV20-1 and TRBJ1-2; possible D gene TRBD1, 5 bases. The germline CDR1 and CDR2 sequences are DFQATT and SNEGSKA (reference sequence). V lost 2 bases to trimming and J lost 5 bases, with 15 bases between them. This CDR3 is 14 amino acids long.

This clonotype was counted ten times or more. The chain has TRBV5-6 and TRBJ2-3; maybe TRBD1 (5 bases). The CDR3 loop spans 13 amino acids. V was pared by 0 bases and J by 7 bases, with 9 bases between. Germline CDR1 is SGHDT and CDR2 is YYEEEE. The CDR3 nucleotides read TGTGCCAGCAGCTTGGTTGGGGCCCATACGCAGTATTTT. Protein sequence: CASSLVGAHTQYF.

As concerns this clonotype: A much larger clone sits a single nucleotide away, making a read error possible. The CDR3 end shows no conserved phenylalanine or tryptophan, and so a read error is likely. The gene calls are TRBV2 and TRBJ1-1; no reliable D call. The length of the CDR3 is 13 residues. Trimming removed 7 bases at V and 0 bases at J, with 9 bases between. Germline V gene data show CDR1 as SNHLY and CDR2 as FYNNEI. CDR3 protein: CASTEAMNTEAFS. CDR3 sequence (DNA): TGTGCCAGCACGGAGGCGATGAACACTGAAGCTTTCTCT.

The CDR3 nucleotides are TGTGCCAGCAGCTTGTACACCCTCTCCTATGGCTACACCTTC. It translates to CASSLYTLSYGYTF. The chain carries TRBV5-8 and TRBJ1-2; D is unclear. CDR1 SGHTS and CDR2 YDEGEE come from the germline V gene. V shed 1 base and J shed 4 bases, with 11 bases lying between them. The CDR3 is 14 amino acids.

This clonotype was counted ten times or more. The chain links TRBV2 to TRBJ2-1; tentatively, D is TRBD2 (5 bases). The CDR3 is made up of 15 amino acids. CDR1 is SNHLY, CDR2 FYNNEI, per germline. V lost 7 bases to trimming and J lost 4 bases, with 17 bases between them. This CDR3 is CASINSAVWYNEQFF. CDR3 bases: TGTGCCAGCATCAATTCAGCGGTGTGGTACAATGAGCAGTTCTTC.

V usage is TRBV10-2 and J usage is TRBJ2-7; 9 bases are a match to TRBD2. In germline, CDR1 is WSHSY, CDR2 SAAADI. J gave up 6 bases and V 7 bases, and 7 bases lay outside the gene matches. The CDR3 contains 13 residues. This CDR3 is CASKISGSGEQYF. CDR3 DNA: TGCGCCAGCAAGATTAGCGGGAGTGGCGAGCAGTACTTC.

The V gene is TRBV20-1, the J gene TRBJ1-2; D is unclear. The germline CDR1 and CDR2 sequences are DFQATT and SNEGSKA (reference sequence). The CDR3 is 13 residues long. The V and J ends lost 3 bases and 3 bases respectively, with 11 bases between them. The CDR3 nucleotides read TGCAGTGCTAGCCCAAGGCTGGACTATGGCTACACCTTC. The encoded protein is CSASPRLDYGYTF.

This clonotype was seen more than once but under ten times. V is TRBV7-6 and J is TRBJ2-7, with no clear D. Per germline, CDR1 SGHVS and CDR2 FNYEAQ. V gave up 2 bases and J gave up 9 bases, with 14 bases separating them. There are 13 residues in the CDR3. In nucleotides, the CDR3 is TGTGCCAGCAGCTTATCAAGTAGCCGCGCGCAGTACTTC. It encodes CASSLSSSRAQYF.

This clonotype was seen many times. The V call is TRBV12-3 or TRBV12-4, the J call TRBJ2-5; 8 bases agree with TRBD1. V trimming: 5 bases; J trimming: 1 base; junction bases outside the gene matches: 9. The CDR3 spans 16 residues. The CDR3 coding sequence is TGTGCCAGCAGTCTCGGGACAGGCGTGGGCCAAGAGACCCAGTACTTC. Amino acid sequence: CASSLGTGVGQETQYF.

This clonotype turned up a few times. The chain employs TRBV15 and TRBJ2-1; possibly TRBD2 for D (6 bases). The CDR3 runs 16 residues. V lost 5 bases and J 8 bases, leaving 22 bases between the germline ends. Germline V CDR1 and CDR2: LNHNV, YYDKDF (reference sequence). This chain's CDR3 is CATSSSIGTGGYEQFF. CDR3 bases: TGTGCCACCAGCTCCTCAATAGGAACCGGAGGGTATGAGCAGTTCTTC.

The V call is TRBV7-9, the J call TRBJ2-1; 8 nucleotides align to TRBD1. Germline values: CDR1 SEHNR, CDR2 FQNEAQ (reference sequence). This CDR3 region has 15 residues. The V segment lost 3 bases and the J segment 4 bases; nucleotides outside the gene matches: 5. CDR3 loop: CASSFQGAGYNEQFF. The CDR3 nucleotides read TGTGCCAGCAGCTTCCAGGGGGCCGGGTACAATGAGCAGTTCTTC.

The chain uses TRBV20-1 and TRBJ2-1; a weak D match, TRBD2 (6 bases). Germline assignment: CDR1 DFQATT and CDR2 SNEGSKA (reference sequence). This CDR3 is built from 19 residues. V was pared by 3 bases and J by 0 bases, with 24 bases between. The DNA of the CDR3 is TGCAGTGCTAGGTCGTCAGGAGGGTCCACCCTCAGCTCCTACAATGAGCAGTTCTTC. Protein product: CSARSSGGSTLSSYNEQFF.

This clonotype was seen repeatedly, ten times or more. This chain uses TRBV28 with TRBJ2-3; no clear D. Germline V lookup: CDR1 MDHEN, CDR2 SYDVKM. The length of the CDR3 is 15 residues. Trimming took 3 bases from V and 2 from J, leaving 12 bases between them. The CDR3 sequence is CASSLGKTSTDTQYF. The CDR3 region has the DNA TGTGCCAGCAGTTTGGGCAAAACCTCCACAGATACGCAGTATTTT.

This clonotype was detected a few times. The chain uses TRBV5-4 and TRBJ2-7, with D possibly TRBD1 on 6 matching bases. V gave up 5 bases and J gave up 7 bases, with 22 bases separating them. CDR3 length: 15 residues. Germline CDR1 reads SGHNT; CDR2 reads YYREEE (reference sequence). DNA of the CDR3: TGTGCCAGCAGTCGACTGGGGCAGGGCCAGGGGGAGCAGTACTTC. It is translated as CASSRLGQGQGEQYF.

This clonotype has at least ten counts. This chain joins TRBV28 and TRBJ2-4; 12 bases are shared with TRBD2. Germline CDR1 MDHEN, CDR2 SYDVKM. The CDR3 is made up of 13 amino acids. Losses at the gene ends were 10 bases for V and 5 bases for J; bases not matched to a gene: 3. CDR3 bases: TGTGCCATCAGACTAGCGGGAGAAAACATTCAGTACTTC. Its translation: CAIRLAGENIQYF. Full variable domain (remainder filled in from reference TRBV28 and TRBJ2-4): DVKVTQSSRYLVKRTGEKVFLECVQDMDHENMFWYRQDPGLGLRLIYFSYDVKMKEKGDIPEGYSVSREKKERFSLILESASTNQTSMYLCAIRLAGENIQYFGAGTRLSVL.